This T cell receptor beta chain was observed in a study of T-cell reconstitution after alpha-beta-depleted transplantation in children. This clonotype was picked up many times. Germline CDR1 is SEHNR and CDR2 is FQNEAQ (reference sequence). CDR3 length: 16 amino acids. V lost 4 bases to trimming and J lost 7 bases, with 22 bases between them. The TCRbeta library incorporated unique molecular identifiers. TCRdb redid the calling of the PCR reads with MiXCR, one entry per CDR3 protein. The sample contains 250,000 to 350,000 distinct CDR3 sequences, nearly 10% of which appear only once. The sequence was collected from a human donor who donated a stem cell graft to a child with SCID. The V gene is TRBV7-9, the J gene TRBJ1-2; D gene ambiguous. This material consisted of PBMCs from the stem cell graft donor, taken from the stem cell graft. In DNA form, the CDR3 reads TGTGCCAGCAGCTCGGTTGCGTGGAGCGGGTTAAGTGGCTACACCTTC. Its translation is CASSSVAWSGLSGYTF.